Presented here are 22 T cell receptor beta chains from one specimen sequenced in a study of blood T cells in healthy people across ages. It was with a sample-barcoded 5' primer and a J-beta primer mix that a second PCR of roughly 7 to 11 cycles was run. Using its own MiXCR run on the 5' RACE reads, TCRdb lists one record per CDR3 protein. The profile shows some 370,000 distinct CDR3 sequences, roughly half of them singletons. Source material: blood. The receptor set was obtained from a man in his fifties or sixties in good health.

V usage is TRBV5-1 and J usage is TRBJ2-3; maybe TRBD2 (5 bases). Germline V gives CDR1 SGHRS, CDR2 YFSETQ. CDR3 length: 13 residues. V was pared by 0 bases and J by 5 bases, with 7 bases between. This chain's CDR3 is CASSLGGIDTQYF. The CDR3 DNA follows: TGCGCCAGCAGCTTGGGAGGGATAGATACGCAGTATTTT.

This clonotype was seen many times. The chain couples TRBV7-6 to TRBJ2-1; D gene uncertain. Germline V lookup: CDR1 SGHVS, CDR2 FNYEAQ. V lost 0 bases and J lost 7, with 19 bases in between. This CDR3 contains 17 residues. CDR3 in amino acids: CASSLAQAATWNNEQFF. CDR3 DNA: TGTGCCAGCAGCTTAGCGCAGGCAGCTACCTGGAATAATGAGCAGTTCTTC.

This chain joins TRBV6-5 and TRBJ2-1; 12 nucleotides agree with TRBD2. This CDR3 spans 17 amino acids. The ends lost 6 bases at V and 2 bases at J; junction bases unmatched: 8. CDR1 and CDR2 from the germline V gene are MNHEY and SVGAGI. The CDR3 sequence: CASSYLAGGGTYNEQFF. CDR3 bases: TGTGCCAGCAGCTATCTAGCGGGGGGGGGTACCTACAATGAGCAGTTCTTC.

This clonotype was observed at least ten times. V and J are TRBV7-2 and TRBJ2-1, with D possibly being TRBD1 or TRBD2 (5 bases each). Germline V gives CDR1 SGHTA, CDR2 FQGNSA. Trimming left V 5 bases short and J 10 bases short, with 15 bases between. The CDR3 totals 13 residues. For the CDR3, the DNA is TGTGCCAGCAGCCAAATAAGGGACGCCGAGCAGTTCTTC. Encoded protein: CASSQIRDAEQFF.

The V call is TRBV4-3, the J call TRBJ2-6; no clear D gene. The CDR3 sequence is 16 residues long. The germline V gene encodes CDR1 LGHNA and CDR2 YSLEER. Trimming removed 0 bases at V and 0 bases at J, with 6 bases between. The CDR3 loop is CASSQDQGSGANVLTF. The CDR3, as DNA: TGCGCCAGCAGCCAAGACCAAGGCTCTGGGGCCAACGTCCTGACTTTC.

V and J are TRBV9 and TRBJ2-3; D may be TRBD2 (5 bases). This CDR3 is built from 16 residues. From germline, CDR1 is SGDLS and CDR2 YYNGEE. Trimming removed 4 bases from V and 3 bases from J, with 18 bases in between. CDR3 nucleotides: TGTGCCAGCAGCACCCGGACGGGGTCGGGGACAGATACGCAGTATTTT. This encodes CASSTRTGSGTDTQYF.

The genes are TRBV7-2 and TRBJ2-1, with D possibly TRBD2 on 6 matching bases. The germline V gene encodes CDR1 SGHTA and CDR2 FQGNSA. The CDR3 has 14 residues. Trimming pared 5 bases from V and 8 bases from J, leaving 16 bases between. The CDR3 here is CASSLDSGVDEQFF. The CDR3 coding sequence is TGTGCCAGCAGCCTTGATTCGGGAGTGGATGAGCAGTTCTTC.

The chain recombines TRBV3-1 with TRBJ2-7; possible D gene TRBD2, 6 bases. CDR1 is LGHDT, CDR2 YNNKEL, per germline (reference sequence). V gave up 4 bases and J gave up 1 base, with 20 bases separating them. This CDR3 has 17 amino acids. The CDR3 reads CASSRRIPAGLSYEQYF. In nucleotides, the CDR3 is TGTGCCAGCAGCCGACGGATTCCAGCGGGTTTATCCTACGAGCAGTACTTC.

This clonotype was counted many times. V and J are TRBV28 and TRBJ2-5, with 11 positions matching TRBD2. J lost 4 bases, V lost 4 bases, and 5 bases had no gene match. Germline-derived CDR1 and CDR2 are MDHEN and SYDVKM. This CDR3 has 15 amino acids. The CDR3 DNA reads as TGTGCCAGCAGTTCCATTCTAGCGGGAGGAGAGACCCAGTACTTC. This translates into CASSSILAGGETQYF.

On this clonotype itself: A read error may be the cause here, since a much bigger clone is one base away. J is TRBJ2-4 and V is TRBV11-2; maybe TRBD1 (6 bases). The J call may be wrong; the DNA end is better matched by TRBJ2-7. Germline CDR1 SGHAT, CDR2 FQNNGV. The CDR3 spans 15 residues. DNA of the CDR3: TGTACCAGCAGCTTGGGCAGGGGAAAGGACTACGAGCAGTACTTC. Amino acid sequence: CTSSLGRGKDYEQYF.

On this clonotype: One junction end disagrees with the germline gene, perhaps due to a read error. CDR3 sequence reads: CASSLGGDRQEIQYF. Written as DNA, the CDR3 is TGTGCCAGCAGCTTGGGTGGGGACAGGCAAGAGATCCAGTACTTC. The gene calls are TRBV5-4 and TRBJ2-5; TRBD1 aligns across 8 bases. The CDR3 covers 15 residues. Germline V gene sequence: CDR1 SGHNT, CDR2 YYREEE (reference sequence).

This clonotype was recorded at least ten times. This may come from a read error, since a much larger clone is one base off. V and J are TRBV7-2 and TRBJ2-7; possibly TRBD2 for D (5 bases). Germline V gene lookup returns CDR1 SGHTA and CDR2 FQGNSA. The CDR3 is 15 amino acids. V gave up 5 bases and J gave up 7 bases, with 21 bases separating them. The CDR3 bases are TGTGCCAGCAGCCCCCTTGGGAGTCTTCCCCTGGAGCAGTACTTC. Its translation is CASSPLGSLPLEQYF.

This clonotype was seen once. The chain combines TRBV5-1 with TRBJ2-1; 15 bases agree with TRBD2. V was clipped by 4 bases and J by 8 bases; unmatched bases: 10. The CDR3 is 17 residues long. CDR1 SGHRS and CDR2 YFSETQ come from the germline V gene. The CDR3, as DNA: TGCGCCAGCAGCAGGACTAGCGGGAGGGCCCTTGGTGATGAGCAGTTCTTC. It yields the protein CASSRTSGRALGDEQFF.

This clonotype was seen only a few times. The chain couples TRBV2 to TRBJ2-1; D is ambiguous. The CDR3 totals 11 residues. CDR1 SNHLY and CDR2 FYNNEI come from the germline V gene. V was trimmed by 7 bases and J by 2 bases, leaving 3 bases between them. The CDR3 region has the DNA TGTGCCAGCACTACCTACAATGAGCAGTTCTTC. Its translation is CASTTYNEQFF.

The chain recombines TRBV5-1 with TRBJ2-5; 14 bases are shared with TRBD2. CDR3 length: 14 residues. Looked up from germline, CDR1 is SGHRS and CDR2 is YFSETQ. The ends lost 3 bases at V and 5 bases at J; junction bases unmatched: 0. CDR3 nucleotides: TGCGCCAGCAGCTGGACTAGCGGGAGGGAGACCCAGTACTTC. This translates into CASSWTSGRETQYF.

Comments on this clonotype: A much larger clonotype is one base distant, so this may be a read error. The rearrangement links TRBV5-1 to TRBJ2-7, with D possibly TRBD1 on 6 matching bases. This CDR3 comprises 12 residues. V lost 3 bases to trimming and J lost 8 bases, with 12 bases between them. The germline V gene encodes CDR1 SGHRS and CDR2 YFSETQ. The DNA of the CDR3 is TGCGCCAGCAGCTCCACAGGGTACAAGCAGTACTTC. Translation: CASSSTGYKQYF.

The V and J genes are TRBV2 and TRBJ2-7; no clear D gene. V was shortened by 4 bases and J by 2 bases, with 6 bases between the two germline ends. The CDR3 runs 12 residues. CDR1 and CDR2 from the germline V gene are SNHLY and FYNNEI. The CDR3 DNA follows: TGTGCCAGCAGTGGCAGTCCCTACGAGCAGTACTTC. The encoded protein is CASSGSPYEQYF.

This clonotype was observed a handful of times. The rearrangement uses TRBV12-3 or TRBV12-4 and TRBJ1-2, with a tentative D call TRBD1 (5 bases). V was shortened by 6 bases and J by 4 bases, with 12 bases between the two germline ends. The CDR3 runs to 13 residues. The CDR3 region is CASSPQGGYGYTF. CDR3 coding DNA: TGTGCCAGCAGCCCGCAGGGTGGCTATGGCTACACCTTC.

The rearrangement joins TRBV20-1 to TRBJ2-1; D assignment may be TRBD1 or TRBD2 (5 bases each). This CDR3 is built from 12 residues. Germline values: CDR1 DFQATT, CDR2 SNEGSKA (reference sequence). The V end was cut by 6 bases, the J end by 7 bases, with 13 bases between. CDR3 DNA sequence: TGCAGTGCCACGGGGCCTTTGAATGAGCAGTTCTTC. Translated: CSATGPLNEQFF.

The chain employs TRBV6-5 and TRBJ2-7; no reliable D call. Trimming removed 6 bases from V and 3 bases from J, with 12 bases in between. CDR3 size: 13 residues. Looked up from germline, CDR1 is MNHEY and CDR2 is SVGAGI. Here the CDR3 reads CASRQLADYEQYF. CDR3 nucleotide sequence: TGTGCCAGCAGGCAACTGGCCGACTACGAGCAGTACTTC.

This chain's CDR3 is CACGAFSYNEQFF. The CDR3 bases are TGTGCCTGCGGGGCTTTCTCCTACAATGAGCAGTTCTTC. The chain carries TRBV7-2 and TRBJ2-1; perhaps TRBD2 as D (6 bases). This CDR3 spans 13 amino acids. The germline V gene encodes CDR1 SGHTA and CDR2 FQGNSA. V shed 11 bases and J shed 0 bases, with 11 bases lying between them.

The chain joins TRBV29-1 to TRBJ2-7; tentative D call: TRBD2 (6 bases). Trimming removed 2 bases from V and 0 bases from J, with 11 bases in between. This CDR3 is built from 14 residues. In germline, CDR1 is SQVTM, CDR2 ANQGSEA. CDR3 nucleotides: TGCAGCGTTGAAAATAGCGGAGTCTCCTACGAGCAGTACTTC. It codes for CSVENSGVSYEQYF.